This T cell receptor beta chain was sequenced during a study of blood T cell repertoires in COVID-19 (TCRdb year 2020). Concerning the study at large: Collaborator samples came from the United States, Italy and Spain and covered acute and convalescent phases of COVID-19. The prospective study material was composed of cDNA or gDNA derived from T cells, B-cell-depleted T cells, or PBMCs. Deeply sampled blood TCRbeta repertoires from subjects exposed to, actively infected with, or recovered from COVID-19 were included in the dataset. The repertoires were made available in a free public database intended to serve as a resource for research on the immune response to SARS-CoV-2. Samples came from the ongoing ImmuneRACE study (first 160 participants) plus 1,254 subjects from 6 global collaborators. Sample metadata almost always included a de-identified subject ID, COVID-19 status, age in years and sex. Where available, HLA class I and class II types were obtained from metadata supplied by the sample provider rather than from assay-based typing.

Concerning this clone itself: Its antigen is not yet known. Per-base quality was not reported, and no clone a single base away is much larger than it.

Measured from the cysteine to the phenylalanine, the CDR3 is 12 residues long. Solely the CDR3 DNA is kept, with 36 bases framed from the first base. The germline V gene sets CDR1 to MDHEN and CDR2 to SYDVKM. The germline ends are 12 bases apart after V is trimmed by 5 bases and J by 9 bases. Each collaborating institution followed its own protocols to collect whole blood in K2EDTA tubes. For TCRbeta analysis, collaborator samples were shipped as frozen whole blood, as isolated PBMCs, or as DNA extracted from either sample type. TCRbeta CDR3 regions were amplified from genomic DNA by means of the immunoSEQ Assay, a bias-controlled multiplex PCR. On the authors' methods: The number of nucleated cells in each sample was estimated by amplification of reference gene primers within the assay. To quantify the absolute abundance of each unique TCRbeta CDR3 rearrangement, sequence reads were collapsed and filtered. Productive Simpson clonality was computed per sample as the square root of Simpson's diversity index over productive rearrangements. In TCRdb, the immuneACCESS table is reduced to in-frame sequences with V and J assigned. These tables do not hold every clone; where another copy was compared, an unresolved V gene accounts for under half, and the others remain unexplained. V, J and clone size reflect that table, while D and trimming were determined from the DNA. This sample is represented by some 100,000 clones; around four fifths of them were singletons. The ten largest make up roughly 13% of the sample.

Results and caveats for the whole study, not just this receptor: Clinical and demographic metadata were provided uncurated, with the amount varying by source and participant.

The sample taken for sequencing was peripheral blood. The chain uses TRBV28 and TRBJ2-3; a tentative D match to TRBD2 spans 5 bases. The clonotype originates from a man between 45 and 60 years old with active or convalescent COVID-19. CDR3 region: CASSGLRETQYF. The nucleotide sequence is given as TGTGCCAGCAGTGGGTTACGGGAAACGCAGTATTTT.